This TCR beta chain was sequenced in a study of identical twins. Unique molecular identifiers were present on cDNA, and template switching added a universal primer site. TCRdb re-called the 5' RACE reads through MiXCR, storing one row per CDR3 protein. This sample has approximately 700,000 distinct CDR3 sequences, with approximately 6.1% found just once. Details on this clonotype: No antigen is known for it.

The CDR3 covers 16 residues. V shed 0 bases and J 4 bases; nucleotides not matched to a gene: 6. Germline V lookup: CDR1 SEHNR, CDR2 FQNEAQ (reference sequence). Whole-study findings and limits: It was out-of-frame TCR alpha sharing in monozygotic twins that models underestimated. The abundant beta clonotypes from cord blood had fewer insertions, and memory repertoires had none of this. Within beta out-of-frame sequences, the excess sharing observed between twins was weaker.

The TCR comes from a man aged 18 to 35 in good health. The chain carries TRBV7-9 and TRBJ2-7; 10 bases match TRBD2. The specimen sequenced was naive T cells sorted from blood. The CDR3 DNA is TGTGCCAGCAGCTTAGCGCTCTCTAGCGGGAGTTACGAGCAGTACTTC. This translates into CASSLALSSGSYEQYF.